The 29 T cell receptor beta chains reported below all come from one sample, sequenced in a study of T cell repertoires in cytomegalovirus infection. TCRdb re-derived calls from the reads in MiXCR, one entry per CDR3 protein. Of some 130,000 distinct CDR3 sequences in the sample, 32% were seen once. These receptors have no known antigen. The specimen comprised CD8+ T cells from cultured PBMCs, sampled from culture after CMV antigen stimulation. The receptors were gathered from a human donor in good health (CMV status not recorded). Some clones in this sample may be carry-over from other donors' samples.

The genes are TRBV27 and TRBJ2-3, with 7 bases fitting TRBD2. Germline V lookup: CDR1 MNHEY, CDR2 SMNVEV (reference sequence). Germline trimming cut 3 bases from V and 4 bases from J; bases unmatched to any gene: 7. The CDR3 has 15 residues. DNA of the CDR3: TGTGCCAGCAGTTTTAGCGGGCCAAACCCAGATACGCAGTATTTT. Residues: CASSFSGPNPDTQYF.

The table lists this clonotype with a few counts. The chain employs TRBV12-3 or TRBV12-4 and TRBJ2-1; D possibly corresponds to TRBD1 (7 bases). The CDR3 totals 18 residues. Trimming shortened V by 10 bases and J by 0 bases, and 25 bases separated the two germline ends. In nucleotides, the CDR3 is TGTGCCATTTCGGGGGCAGAGAAGCGGACAGGCTCCTACAATGAGCAGTTCTTC. Translation: CAISGAEKRTGSYNEQFF.

The chain carries TRBV27 and TRBJ2-1, with 7 nucleotides matching TRBD2. With V trimmed by 4 bases and J by 4 bases, 10 bases remained unmatched. CDR3 length: 16 amino acids. The V gene's germline CDR1 is MNHEY and CDR2 SMNVEV (reference sequence). The chain's CDR3 is CASSYGLGGGYNEQFF. DNA for the CDR3: TGTGCCAGCAGTTACGGGTTGGGCGGGGGTTACAATGAGCAGTTCTTC.

The table lists this clonotype with many counts. V gene TRBV13 combines with J gene TRBJ2-7, with TRBD1 matching 10 bases. The CDR3 consists of 15 residues. The trim removed 5 bases at V and 6 bases at J, leaving 10 bases unmatched. The V gene's germline CDR1 is PRHDT and CDR2 FYEKMQ (reference sequence). The CDR3 DNA reads as TGTGCCAGCAGCCACGTCGGGACAGGGGCGGCCGAGCAGTACTTC. It yields the protein CASSHVGTGAAEQYF.

CDR3 DNA sequence: TGTGCCAGCAGTTTAGTCGGGGCTCCGGGGGAAAAACTGTTTTTT. Encoded protein: CASSLVGAPGEKLFF. The chain couples TRBV28 to TRBJ1-4; weak D call: TRBD1 (5 bases). CDR1 is MDHEN, CDR2 SYDVKM, per germline. CDR3 length: 15 amino acids. The ends were cut back, 2 bases at V and 8 bases at J, with 15 bases in the middle.

V gene TRBV27 combines with J gene TRBJ1-5; possibly TRBD1 for D (5 bases). This CDR3 has 15 amino acids. V lost 1 base to trimming and J lost 4 bases, with 11 bases between them. CDR1 and CDR2 from the germline V gene are MNHEY and SMNVEV (reference sequence). The CDR3 is CASSLFGAGNQPQHF. For the CDR3, the DNA is TGTGCCAGCAGTTTATTCGGGGCGGGGAATCAGCCCCAGCATTTT.

A few counts support this clonotype. The chain is built from TRBV5-5 and TRBJ1-1; 8 bases agree with TRBD1. Germline CDR1 and CDR2: SGHKS and YYEKEE (reference sequence). V was pared by 0 bases and J by 2 bases, with 9 bases of the junction left unmatched. The CDR3 loop spans 17 amino acids. The CDR3 DNA follows: TGTGCCAGCAGCTTGGGACAGGGGCCCAAGGAAAACACTGAAGCTTTCTTT. This translates into CASSLGQGPKENTEAFF.

The chain is built from TRBV28 and TRBJ2-1; maybe TRBD1 (6 bases). There are 15 residues in the CDR3. The V and J ends lost 7 bases and 9 bases respectively, with 22 bases between them. CDR1 and CDR2 from the germline V gene are MDHEN and SYDVKM. The CDR3 region is CASTLHPQGSGEQFF. The CDR3 nucleotides are TGTGCCAGCACCTTACACCCACAGGGTTCGGGTGAGCAGTTCTTC.

Written as DNA, the CDR3 is TGCGCCAGCAGCCAGGGATTAGCTCCGGGTCCCACCGGGGAGCTGTTTTTT. Protein product: CASSQGLAPGPTGELFF. The V call is TRBV4-1, the J call TRBJ2-2; the D is unclear. The germline V gene encodes CDR1 MGHRA and CDR2 YSYEKL. The CDR3 is made up of 17 amino acids. The ends were cut back, 3 bases at V and 4 bases at J, with 18 bases in the middle.

This clonotype was seen a single time. The genes are TRBV20-1 and TRBJ2-1; 13 bases are shared with TRBD2. The CDR3 length is 17 residues. With V trimmed by 6 bases and J by 0 bases, 8 bases remained unmatched. Per the germline V gene, CDR1 is DFQATT and CDR2 is SNEGSKA (reference sequence). The chain's CDR3 is CSAQTSGGLSSYNEQFF. The CDR3 coding sequence is TGCAGTGCCCAGACTAGCGGGGGGTTGAGCTCCTACAATGAGCAGTTCTTC.

This clonotype showed up just a few times. This rearrangement joins TRBV5-4 to TRBJ2-5; the D gene is possibly TRBD2 (6 bases). This CDR3 region has 13 residues. Germline CDR1 and CDR2: SGHNT and YYREEE (reference sequence). The V end was cut by 3 bases, the J end by 3 bases, with 9 bases between. CDR3 protein: CASSSRLEETQYF. In DNA form, the CDR3 reads TGTGCCAGCAGCTCACGACTAGAAGAGACCCAGTACTTC.

V and J are TRBV28 and TRBJ2-7, with D possibly called TRBD1 or TRBD2 (5 bases each). The CDR3 consists of 15 residues. Per germline, CDR1 MDHEN and CDR2 SYDVKM. Trimming left V 4 bases short and J 1 base short, with 14 bases between. In DNA form, the CDR3 reads TGTGCCAGCAGTTCGGAGGACATCCCGTCCTACGAGCAGTACTTC. It is translated as CASSSEDIPSYEQYF. Full variable domain (remainder filled in from reference TRBV28 and TRBJ2-7): DVKVTQSSRYLVKRTGEKVFLECVQDMDHENMFWYRQDPGLGLRLIYFSYDVKMKEKGDIPEGYSVSREKKERFSLILESASTNQTSMYLCASSSEDIPSYEQYFGPGTRLTVT.

The chain uses TRBV2 and TRBJ2-7, with TRBD1 as a possible D gene (5 bases). The CDR3 length is 15 residues. V dropped 6 bases and J dropped 2 bases, with 17 bases sitting between them. CDR1 is SNHLY, CDR2 FYNNEI, per germline. The DNA for the CDR3 is TGTGCCAGCAGGGCCAGGGCCTCTTCAACCTACGAGCAGTACTTC. This encodes CASRARASSTYEQYF.

The V gene is TRBV27, the J gene TRBJ2-7, with 10 bases that match TRBD2. With 5 bases clipped from V and 1 base from J, the junction kept 2 bases outside the gene matches. This CDR3 is 14 amino acids long. The germline gives CDR1 MNHEY, CDR2 SMNVEV (reference sequence). CDR3 sequence: CASSRTSGSYEQYF. CDR3 DNA: TGTGCCAGCAGTCGGACTAGCGGATCCTACGAGCAGTACTTC.

This clonotype was detected only a few times. The V and J genes are TRBV19 and TRBJ1-1; perhaps TRBD1 as D (6 bases). The CDR3 is made up of 13 amino acids. Trimming removed 8 bases at V and 1 base at J, with 11 bases between. Germline lookup yields CDR1 LNHDA and CDR2 SQIVND (reference sequence). The CDR3 coding sequence is TGTGCCAGTCGGTGGACAGCGAACACTGAAGCTTTCTTT. The encoded protein is CASRWTANTEAFF.

As concerns this clonotype: One end of the junction is discordant with germline, which a read error may explain. This sequence joins TRBV6-8 and TRBJ2-1; 7 bases match TRBD2. In germline, CDR1 is MNHGY, CDR2 SAAAGT. The CDR3 covers 14 residues. The CDR3 coding sequence is TGTGCCAGCAGTTGGAGGACCGGGGGGTTAGAGCAGTCCTTC. It is translated as CASSWRTGGLEQSF.

The chain links TRBV18 to TRBJ2-5; 8 positions agree with TRBD2. The CDR3 is 16 amino acids. J gave up 1 base and V 1 base, and 5 bases lay outside the gene matches. Germline CDR1 is KGHSH and CDR2 is LQKENI. As DNA, the CDR3 is TGTGCCAGCTCACCACGCCAGCGGGGGTCCCAAGAGACCCAGTACTTC. It is translated as CASSPRQRGSQETQYF.

V and J are TRBV7-8 and TRBJ2-7, with TRBD1 as a possible D gene (5 bases). Germline CDR1 and CDR2: SGHVS and FQNEAQ. This CDR3 is built from 14 residues. V lost 7 bases to trimming and J lost 4 bases, with 17 bases between them. The DNA of the CDR3 is TGTGCCAGCACCCTTAGAAGCAGGGCTTACGAGCAGTACTTC. Encoded protein: CASTLRSRAYEQYF.

This rearrangement joins TRBV19 to TRBJ2-1, with 7 positions matching TRBD2. The CDR3 loop spans 14 amino acids. From germline, CDR1 is LNHDA and CDR2 SQIVND (reference sequence). J lost 7 bases, V lost 3 bases, and 6 bases had no gene match. CDR3 region: CASSILAGVNEQFF. The CDR3 nucleotides are TGTGCCAGTAGTATTTTGGCGGGGGTAAATGAGCAGTTCTTC.

V is TRBV20-1 and J is TRBJ1-2; D remains ambiguous. V was trimmed by 5 bases and J by 2 bases, leaving 15 bases between them. The CDR3 length is 14 residues. CDR1 DFQATT and CDR2 SNEGSKA come from the germline V gene (reference sequence). The CDR3 sequence is CSALDGSRNYGYTF. The CDR3 region has the DNA TGCAGTGCTTTGGACGGGAGTCGAAACTATGGCTACACCTTC.

This clonotype was seen more than once but under ten times. The CDR3 region is CASSGTGTYEQYF. The CDR3 nucleotides are TGTGCCAGCAGTGGCACAGGTACCTACGAGCAGTACTTC. This chain uses TRBV28 with TRBJ2-7; tentatively, D is TRBD1 (5 bases). V lost 5 bases and J lost 2, with 10 bases in between. CDR1 MDHEN and CDR2 SYDVKM come from the germline V gene. The CDR3 has 13 residues.

There are a few counts of this clonotype. V is TRBV5-6 and J is TRBJ1-1; D uncertain. The germline V gene has CDR1 SGHDT and CDR2 YYEEEE. The ends were cut back, 4 bases at V and 1 base at J, with 14 bases in the middle. There are 15 residues in the CDR3. The CDR3 reads CASSTSWGSNTEAFF. Written as DNA, the CDR3 is TGTGCCAGCAGCACTTCGTGGGGTTCGAACACTGAAGCTTTCTTT.

Ten or more counts support this clonotype. The rearrangement links TRBV7-2 to TRBJ1-2; tentative D call: TRBD1 (5 bases). Trimming removed 5 bases at V and 4 bases at J, with 14 bases between. The CDR3 sequence is 14 residues long. CDR1 is SGHTA, CDR2 FQGNSA, per germline. CDR3 sequence (DNA): TGTGCCAGCAGCCCAGGGATTCGCTTCTATGGCTACACCTTC. Protein: CASSPGIRFYGYTF.

The CDR3 region has the DNA TGTGCCAGCTCCCAAGACGGGGGTGAAGCTTTCTTT. Translated, it gives CASSQDGGEAFF. The chain recombines TRBV18 with TRBJ1-1, with D possibly TRBD1 on 5 matching bases. The CDR3 is 12 amino acids. Trimming shortened V by 6 bases and J by 7 bases, and 12 bases separated the two germline ends. The germline V gene encodes CDR1 KGHSH and CDR2 LQKENI. The whole variable domain, filled in from reference TRBV18 and TRBJ1-1, reads NAGVMQNPRHLVRRRGQEARLRCSPMKGHSHVYWYRQLPEEGLKFMVYLQKENIIDESGMPKERFSAEFPKEGPSILRIQQVVRGDSAAYFCASSQDGGEAFFGQGTRLTVV.

The chain joins TRBV15 to TRBJ1-5, with 10 positions matching TRBD1. The CDR3 consists of 16 residues. V shed 1 base, J shed 4 bases, and the junction held 4 bases outside the gene matches. CDR1 LNHNV and CDR2 YYDKDF come from the germline V gene (reference sequence). This CDR3 is CATSRARTGGNQPQHF. The CDR3 DNA reads as TGTGCCACCAGCAGAGCCCGGACAGGGGGAAATCAGCCCCAGCATTTT. The variable domain in full, with the rest retrieved from reference TRBV15 and TRBJ1-5, is DAMVIQNPRYQVTQFGKPVTLSCSQTLNHNVMYWYQQKSSQAPKLLFHYYDKDFNNEADTPDNFQSRRPNTSFCFLDIRSPGLGDTAMYLCATSRARTGGNQPQHFGDGTRLSIL.

This clonotype has a handful of counts. The genes are TRBV28 and TRBJ1-5, with a possible D match to TRBD1 (6 bases). The CDR3 consists of 15 residues. From germline, CDR1 is MDHEN and CDR2 SYDVKM. V was cut by 7 bases and J by 5 bases, with 18 bases left in between. For the CDR3, the DNA is TGTGCCAGCACCCCCCAAGGGGGTTGGTATCAGCCCCAGCATTTT. It encodes CASTPQGGWYQPQHF. The full variable domain, with the rest looked up from reference TRBV28 and TRBJ1-5, is DVKVTQSSRYLVKRTGEKVFLECVQDMDHENMFWYRQDPGLGLRLIYFSYDVKMKEKGDIPEGYSVSREKKERFSLILESASTNQTSMYLCASTPQGGWYQPQHFGDGTRLSIL.

This clonotype appeared many times. The chain employs TRBV20-1 and TRBJ1-5, with 7 bases identical to TRBD1. CDR3 size: 15 residues. Germline CDR1 reads DFQATT; CDR2 reads SNEGSKA (reference sequence). The ends lost 3 bases at V and 5 bases at J; junction bases unmatched: 10. The CDR3 DNA reads TGCAGTGCTAGGAGCTTCAGGGGGTCCCATCAGCCCCAGCATTTT. Its translation is CSARSFRGSHQPQHF.

The chain links TRBV10-3 to TRBJ2-2; unclear D gene. Germline V gene lookup returns CDR1 ENHRY and CDR2 SYGVKD. The V gene lost 8 bases and the J gene lost 2 bases, with 12 bases spanning the gap. The CDR3 consists of 14 residues. The CDR3 bases are TGTGCCATCGCGGAGAGTTTCAACACCGGGGAGCTGTTTTTT. It specifies CAIAESFNTGELFF.

This clonotype was observed a few times. V and J are TRBV19 and TRBJ1-2; TRBD1 agrees at 7 bases. Germline values: CDR1 LNHDA, CDR2 SQIVND (reference sequence). This CDR3 region has 18 residues. V shed 2 bases, J shed 4 bases, and the junction held 16 bases outside the gene matches. The CDR3: CASSILFKTGSAVYGYTF. CDR3 nucleotide sequence: TGTGCCAGTAGTATACTCTTCAAGACAGGGAGTGCCGTCTATGGCTACACCTTC.